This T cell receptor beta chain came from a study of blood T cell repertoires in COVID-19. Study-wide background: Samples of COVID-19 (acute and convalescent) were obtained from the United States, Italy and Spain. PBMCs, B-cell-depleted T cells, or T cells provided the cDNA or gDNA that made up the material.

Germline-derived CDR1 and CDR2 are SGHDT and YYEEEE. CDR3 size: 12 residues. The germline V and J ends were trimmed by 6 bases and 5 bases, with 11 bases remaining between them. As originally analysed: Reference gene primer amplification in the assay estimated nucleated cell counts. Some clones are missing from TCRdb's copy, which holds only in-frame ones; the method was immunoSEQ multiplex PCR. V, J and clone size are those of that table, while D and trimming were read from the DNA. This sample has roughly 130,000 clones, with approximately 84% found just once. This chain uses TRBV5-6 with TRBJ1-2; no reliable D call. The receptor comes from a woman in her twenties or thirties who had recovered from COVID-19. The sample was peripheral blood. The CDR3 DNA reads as TGTGCCAGCACCATTAGAGAGTATGGCTACACCTTC. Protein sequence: CASTIREYGYTF.